The source of this T cell receptor (beta chain) is a study of T cell responses to AZD1222 COVID-19 vaccine (dated by TCRdb to 2020 to 2022). Some background on the complete study: A total of 230 to 250 trial participants underwent TCR sequencing, of whom some 210 received two doses of AZD1222 and about 25 received two doses of the MenACWY control vaccine. Enrollment into the trials was organized by age into subgroups of 18-55, 56-69 and 70-plus years, and those subgroups contained about 160, 30 and 59 TCR-sequenced participants, respectively.

The CDR3 regions of human TCRbeta chains were analyzed by immunosequencing. The authors' analysis ran thus. Repertoire TCRs were matched against a reference library of SARS-CoV-2-specific TCRs generated with the MIRA antigen-specificity platform. Breadth was defined as the fraction of unique TCRs that were SARS-CoV-2-associated. Depth was defined as the fraction of total T cells that were SARS-CoV-2-associated. Using the MIRA data, each spike-specific TCR was mapped to the spike region that the TCR reacts to and placed in a CD4 or CD8 class. Log10-transformed breadth and depth values were compared by one-way ANOVA with Sidak's multiple comparisons tests. TCRdb retrieved this table from immuneACCESS and kept in-frame rearrangements only. Not all clones are present; in checked studies, unresolved V genes account for under half, and no reason is known for the remainder. V, J and clone size were drawn from that table, and D and trimming were deduced from the DNA. For this sample there are under 150,000 clones; 88% appear just once. The ten largest clones capture approximately 18% of the sample.

With regard to this clone: The specificity of this receptor is unknown. Per-base quality was not reported, and no clone a single base away is much larger than it.

What the authors observed across the whole study: Vaccine-associated CD4 TCRs spanned the whole spike protein, with dominant responses in regions 160-218 and 743-854. Only a handful of AZD1222 recipients were SARS-CoV-2 seropositive at baseline, limiting conclusions about previously exposed vaccinees. Because no day 14 peak-response samples were available, the repertoires could be characterized only after the peak T cell response. The 56-69-year group was small, and its depth increase did not reach significance, likely because of low power. Reportedly, close to half of the unique spike-specific TCRs recognized epitopes lying outside the regions that are mutated in the B.1.351 and B.1.1.7 variants. Most participants were white British and females outnumbered males, and the authors suggested that clonal diversity may have been underestimated. A significant rise in spike-specific TCR breadth and depth was observed after two AZD1222 doses relative to day 0 and relative to MenACWY recipients.

From cysteine to phenylalanine, the CDR3 is 15 amino acids long. Only the CDR3 region is kept as DNA, spanning 45 bases read in frame from base 1. Compared with germline, V lacks 5 bases and J lacks 6 bases; bases without a gene match: 11. From a lookup of the germline V gene, CDR1 and CDR2 are SGHAT and FQNNGV. The time point label for this specimen denotes: baseline before first vaccination. Taken with the paper, the label for treatment or condition translates to: meningococcal conjugate vaccine given as trial control. Samples from vaccinated people were obtained from the UK trials COV001 and COV002, which included a single-blind randomized controlled phase 2/3 trial of AZD1222 (ChAdOx1 nCoV-19) in healthy adults. For TCRbeta chain sequencing, PBMC samples from trial participants were taken at day 0 and at day 28 after the second dose.

Specimen: peripheral blood, collected on day 0 of MenACWY control vaccination. The receptor's source is an adult in good health. The rearrangement joined TRBV11-2 to TRBJ2-7, and 9 junction bases match TRBD1. In nucleotide form, the sequence is TGTGCCAGCAGCCCAGCCGGGACAGGGAATTTCGAGCAGTACTTC. Its coded protein is CASSPAGTGNFEQYF.